Shown below are 12 T cell receptor beta chains from a single sample sequenced in a study of T-cell reconstitution after alpha-beta-depleted transplantation in children. Preparation of the TCRbeta library was carried out with unique molecular identifiers. Using its own MiXCR run on the PCR reads, TCRdb lists one record per CDR3 protein. The sample has roughly 670,000 distinct CDR3 sequences; around 13% are singletons. The sequences come from PBMCs, collected before TCRalphabeta/CD19-depleted stem cell transplant. Receptor source: a girl aged 2-10 years with congenital amegakaryocytic thrombocytopenia, due to receive a stem cell transplant.

This clonotype was counted ten times or more. The genes are TRBV7-8 and TRBJ1-3; no reliable D call. Trimming took 5 bases from V and 0 from J, leaving 8 bases between them. Germline V CDR1 and CDR2: SGHVS, FQNEAQ. CDR3 length: 14 residues. In nucleotides, the CDR3 is TGTGCCAGCAGCGCGTCATACTCTGGAAACACCATATATTTT. It specifies CASSASYSGNTIYF.

This clonotype was recorded at least ten times. The rearrangement uses TRBV10-3 and TRBJ2-2; no clear D gene. V shed 4 bases and J shed 6 bases, with 9 bases lying between them. Germline lookup yields CDR1 ENHRY and CDR2 SYGVKD. The CDR3 spans 13 residues. CDR3 bases: TGTGCCATCAGTGGGAGAGGACCCGGGGAGCTGTTTTTT. Translation gives CAISGRGPGELFF.

At least ten counts were recorded for this clonotype. The genes are TRBV5-1 and TRBJ2-2; maybe TRBD1 (6 bases). Trimming stripped 5 bases from V and 1 base from J, with 15 bases between. Germline V gene sequence: CDR1 SGHRS, CDR2 YFSETQ. The CDR3 has 16 residues. The CDR3 here is CASSLRGAENTGELFF. The CDR3 region has the DNA TGCGCCAGCAGTCTCAGGGGCGCGGAGAACACCGGGGAGCTGTTTTTT.

In its sample, this clonotype was seen a few times. The chain joins TRBV28 to TRBJ2-5; 8 bases fit TRBD2. The germline CDR1 and CDR2 sequences are MDHEN and SYDVKM. The CDR3 sequence is 13 residues long. Losses at the gene ends were 5 bases for V and 5 bases for J; bases not matched to a gene: 4. In DNA form, the CDR3 reads TGTGCCAGCAGTACGAGCGGGAGTGAGACCCAGTACTTC. Translated, it gives CASSTSGSETQYF.

This clonotype was recorded many times. The V and J genes are TRBV12-3 or TRBV12-4 and TRBJ2-1; TRBD2 matches 12 bases. The J segment lost 8 bases and the V segment lost 6 bases, leaving 11 bases of the junction unmatched. The CDR3 consists of 16 residues. CDR3 DNA: TGTGCCAGCAGCCCTGAGACTAGCGGGAGAAGGGATGAGCAGTTCTTC. Protein: CASSPETSGRRDEQFF.

This clonotype was seen ten or more times. Here the CDR3 DNA reads TGTGCCACCAGGGGACAGGGGTCCGGGGAGCTGTTTTTT. Protein: CATRGQGSGELFF. The rearrangement joins TRBV24-1 to TRBJ2-2, with TRBD1 matching 10 bases. The length of the CDR3 is 13 residues. Trimming cost V 7 bases and J 6 bases; bases outside gene matches: 1. Germline-derived CDR1 and CDR2 are KGHDR and SFDVKD.

This clonotype was recorded a few times. For the CDR3, the DNA is TGTGCCAGCTCACCACGACAGGGACAGTTCGAAGAGACCCAGTACTTC. The encoded protein is CASSPRQGQFEETQYF. V usage is TRBV18 and J usage is TRBJ2-5; 7 nucleotides match TRBD1. In germline, CDR1 is KGHSH, CDR2 LQKENI. V shed 1 base and J 3 bases; nucleotides not matched to a gene: 8. This CDR3 has 16 amino acids.

The rearrangement links TRBV4-1 to TRBJ1-1; the D gene is possibly TRBD1 (5 bases). Germline V CDR1 and CDR2: MGHRA, YSYEKL. Trimming shortened V by 0 bases and J by 1 base, and 12 bases separated the two germline ends. The CDR3 has 16 residues. The CDR3 bases are TGCGCCAGCAGCCAAGATGGGGACTGGGGGAACACTGAAGCTTTCTTT. Translation: CASSQDGDWGNTEAFF.

This clonotype was recorded a few times. The chain joins TRBV10-3 to TRBJ2-7, with D possibly being TRBD1 or TRBD2 (5 bases each). Germline V gene sequence: CDR1 ENHRY, CDR2 SYGVKD. V lost 9 bases and J lost 0, with 12 bases in between. There are 13 residues in the CDR3. CDR3 sequence: CAIAGTDSYEQYF. CDR3 nucleotide sequence: TGTGCCATTGCTGGGACGGACTCCTACGAGCAGTACTTC.

This clonotype has ten or more counts. The V gene is TRBV20-1, the J gene TRBJ1-1; 7 bases align to TRBD1. The CDR3 is made up of 14 amino acids. The germline CDR1 and CDR2 sequences are DFQATT and SNEGSKA (reference sequence). V shed 3 bases, J shed 1 base, and the junction held 5 bases outside the gene matches. The CDR3 is CSARKGATNTEAFF. CDR3 nucleotides: TGCAGTGCTAGGAAGGGGGCTACGAACACTGAAGCTTTCTTT.

This clonotype was observed a handful of times. The chain couples TRBV20-1 to TRBJ2-7, with TRBD2 matching 8 bases. In germline, CDR1 is DFQATT, CDR2 SNEGSKA (reference sequence). The CDR3 sequence is 17 residues long. The J segment lost 2 bases and the V segment lost 4 bases, leaving 16 bases of the junction unmatched. The CDR3 region is CSATAPQGGRKAYEQYF. Here the CDR3 DNA reads TGCAGTGCTACCGCCCCTCAGGGCGGGAGGAAAGCCTACGAGCAGTACTTC.

A few counts support this clonotype. V is TRBV7-8 and J is TRBJ2-1, with a tentative D call TRBD2 (6 bases). Germline CDR1 and CDR2: SGHVS and FQNEAQ. V was clipped by 4 bases and J by 9 bases, with 22 bases between them. This CDR3 has 16 amino acids. The DNA for the CDR3 is TGTGCCAGCAGCTCTCCTAAGACTAGTGCACTACCTGAGCAGTTCTTC. Translated, it gives CASSSPKTSALPEQFF. The full variable domain, its missing parts supplied by reference TRBV7-8 and TRBJ2-1, is GAGVSQSPRYKVAKRGQDVALRCDPISGHVSLFWYQQALGQGPEFLTYFQNEAQLDKSGLPSDRFFAERPEGSVSTLKIQRTQQEDSAVYLCASSSPKTSALPEQFFGPGTRLTVL.